This T cell receptor (beta chain) came from a study of cytomegalovirus exposure and HLA in healthy donors. Germline CDR1 and CDR2: SGHTA and FQGTGA. V lost 0 bases and J 2 bases, leaving 11 bases between the germline ends. This CDR3 is built from 16 residues. This clone was counted between two and nine times. The PCR had 60 Vbeta and 13 Jbeta primers. Profiling relied on immunoSEQ multiplex PCR, and the TCRdb table lists in-frame clones only, not all of them. This sample has roughly 160,000 clones; approximately 80% occur once, and the top ten carry around 2.3%. V usage is TRBV7-3 and J usage is TRBJ2-1; the D gene is possibly TRBD1 (5 bases). The sample taken for sequencing was PBMCs. This clonotype was obtained from a man aged 45-65 years in good health and CMV-seropositive. CDR3 sequence (DNA): TGTGCCAGCAGCTTAACGAAGAGGACACCCTACAATGAGCAGTTCTTC. Translation gives CASSLTKRTPYNEQFF.